This passage covers 24 T cell receptor beta chains from one sample sequenced in a study of T cells after yellow fever vaccination. TCRdb analysed the 5' RACE reads with MiXCR anew, one entry per CDR3 protein. The table has some 240,000 distinct CDR3 sequences, roughly 5% seen once. The sample consisted of CD4+ T cells sorted from PBMCs, taken on the day of the yellow fever booster vaccination. The receptors derive from a man between 18 and 35 years old who received the YFV17D yellow fever vaccine.

The CDR3 bases are TGTGCCAGCAGCTTAGCAAGCACGGGATATGGCTACACCTTC. Encoded protein: CASSLASTGYGYTF. This chain joins TRBV7-9 and TRBJ1-2; D gene uncertain. This CDR3 region has 14 residues. In germline, CDR1 is SEHNR, CDR2 FQNEAQ (reference sequence). Trimming took off 0 bases at V and 5 bases at J, with 10 bases between the two ends.

V is TRBV27 and J is TRBJ1-2; D is ambiguous. The CDR3 contains 13 residues. Looked up from germline, CDR1 is MNHEY and CDR2 is SMNVEV (reference sequence). The ends were cut back, 0 bases at V and 8 bases at J, with 10 bases in the middle. The CDR3 DNA follows: TGTGCCAGCAGTTTATCCGGTCAAAACGGCTACACCTTC. It yields the protein CASSLSGQNGYTF.

This rearrangement joins TRBV6-5 to TRBJ1-2; 8 bases map to TRBD1. This CDR3 is built from 13 residues. The V gene's germline CDR1 is MNHEY and CDR2 SVGAGI. Germline trimming cut 6 bases from V and 4 bases from J; bases unmatched to any gene: 4. The CDR3 DNA follows: TGTGCCAGCAGGGAGGACAGGGCCTATGGCTACACCTTC. Encoded protein: CASREDRAYGYTF.

Many counts were recorded for this clonotype. V gene TRBV12-3 or TRBV12-4 combines with J gene TRBJ1-5; 7 bases match TRBD1. V was clipped by 7 bases and J by 0 bases; unmatched bases: 6. This CDR3 is 15 amino acids long. CDR3 loop: CASTHRGLSNQPQHF. CDR3 sequence (DNA): TGTGCCAGCACCCACAGGGGCCTTAGCAATCAGCCCCAGCATTTT.

The V gene is TRBV9, the J gene TRBJ1-2, with D unclear. The V gene lost 0 bases and the J gene lost 7 bases, with 16 bases spanning the gap. The germline gives CDR1 SGDLS, CDR2 YYNGEE. This CDR3 spans 15 amino acids. The CDR3 coding sequence is TGTGCCAGCAGCGTAGGAACAGATGTCCTCGGTGGCTACACCTTC. It is translated as CASSVGTDVLGGYTF.

The gene calls are TRBV7-2 and TRBJ1-1; 7 bases map to TRBD1. Looked up from germline, CDR1 is SGHTA and CDR2 is FQGNSA. Trimming removed 1 base from V and 7 bases from J; junction bases left unmatched: 12. There are 16 residues in the CDR3. Written as DNA, the CDR3 is TGTGCCAGCAGCTTAGGGGCAGGGGGATCTTTGGGTGAAGCTTTCTTT. Its protein product is CASSLGAGGSLGEAFF.

The gene calls are TRBV6-1 and TRBJ1-1; D is undetermined. V was cut by 2 bases and J by 0 bases, with 7 bases left in between. CDR1 MNHNS and CDR2 SASEGT come from the germline V gene. The CDR3 extends over 14 amino acids. CDR3: CASSELGLNTEAFF. The CDR3 nucleotides are TGTGCCAGCAGTGAACTAGGCCTGAACACTGAAGCTTTCTTT.

This clonotype has at least ten counts. The rearrangement uses TRBV10-3 and TRBJ1-1; 10 bases agree with TRBD1. J was trimmed by 1 base and V by 4 bases; bases with no gene match: 3. This CDR3 is 15 amino acids long. The germline CDR1 and CDR2 sequences are ENHRY and SYGVKD. The CDR3 loop is CAISVWDRGNTEAFF. CDR3 DNA sequence: TGTGCCATCAGTGTTTGGGACAGGGGGAACACTGAAGCTTTCTTT.

The V gene is TRBV20-1, the J gene TRBJ2-1; no clear D gene. Deletions cut 0 bases from V and 9 bases from J, with 9 bases between. CDR1 DFQATT and CDR2 SNEGSKA come from the germline V gene (reference sequence). The CDR3 covers 12 residues. The CDR3 DNA is TGCAGTGCTAGAGATCCGTCCCCTGAGCAGTTCTTC. This sequence encodes CSARDPSPEQFF.

J is TRBJ2-3 and V is TRBV2, with a weak D call TRBD1 (6 bases). V lost 8 bases and J 4 bases, leaving 10 bases between the germline ends. Germline CDR1 is SNHLY and CDR2 is FYNNEI. The CDR3 consists of 12 residues. CDR3 coding DNA: TGTGCCAGCGATAAGGGGGCAGATACGCAGTATTTT. It codes for CASDKGADTQYF. Complete variable domain (other parts from reference TRBV2 and TRBJ2-3): EPEVTQTPSHQVTQMGQEVILRCVPISNHLYFYWYRQILGQKVEFLVSFYNNEISEKSEIFDDQFSVERPDGSNFTLKIRSTKLEDSAMYFCASDKGADTQYFGPGTRLTVL.

This clonotype was picked up a small number of times. This rearrangement joins TRBV7-9 to TRBJ2-7; possible D gene TRBD1, 5 bases. Trimming shortened V by 5 bases and J by 2 bases, and 13 bases separated the two germline ends. CDR1 SEHNR and CDR2 FQNEAQ come from the germline V gene (reference sequence). The CDR3 spans 14 residues. The CDR3 nucleotides are TGTGCCAGCAGCCCTAGGGGAAGCACCTACGAGCAGTACGTC. This gives the protein CASSPRGSTYEQYV.

V and J are TRBV7-8 and TRBJ2-5, with 8 bases matching TRBD2. Germline lookup yields CDR1 SGHVS and CDR2 FQNEAQ. The trim removed 3 bases at V and 4 bases at J, leaving 7 bases unmatched. This CDR3 comprises 15 residues. The CDR3 sequence is CASSFSRGGRETQYF. As DNA, the CDR3 is TGTGCCAGCAGCTTTTCCCGGGGGGGCCGAGAGACCCAGTACTTC. Complete variable domain (other parts from reference TRBV7-8 and TRBJ2-5): GAGVSQSPRYKVAKRGQDVALRCDPISGHVSLFWYQQALGQGPEFLTYFQNEAQLDKSGLPSDRFFAERPEGSVSTLKIQRTQQEDSAVYLCASSFSRGGRETQYFGPGTRLLVL.

This clonotype was seen at least ten times. The rearrangement joins TRBV20-1 to TRBJ2-7; D is undetermined. CDR1 and CDR2 (germline): DFQATT, SNEGSKA (reference sequence). The length of the CDR3 is 13 residues. The germline V and J ends were trimmed by 3 bases and 0 bases, with 9 bases remaining between them. CDR3 region: CSARTRVSYEQYF. For the CDR3, the DNA is TGCAGTGCTAGGACACGGGTCTCCTACGAGCAGTACTTC.

This sequence joins TRBV5-1 and TRBJ1-1, with D unclear. This CDR3 is 15 amino acids long. V gave up 6 bases and J gave up 4 bases, with 19 bases separating them. Germline V gives CDR1 SGHRS, CDR2 YFSETQ. CDR3 loop: CASKRTGEESTEAFF. Here the CDR3 DNA reads TGCGCCAGCAAGCGGACCGGGGAGGAGAGCACTGAAGCTTTCTTT.

The chain carries TRBV12-3 or TRBV12-4 and TRBJ2-3, with D unclear. Trimming cost V 5 bases and J 5 bases, with 14 bases left between them. The CDR3 is made up of 14 amino acids. CDR3 coding DNA: TGTGCCAGCAGTCCCGGCCGGTCTATAGATACGCAGTATTTT. Translated: CASSPGRSIDTQYF.

This clonotype was seen many times. The rearrangement joins TRBV7-2 to TRBJ2-3; either TRBD1 or TRBD2 may supply D (5 bases each). Germline V CDR1 and CDR2: SGHTA, FQGNSA. This CDR3 is 14 amino acids long. V was pared by 8 bases and J by 0 bases, with 12 bases between. CDR3 in amino acids: CASLQGASTDTQYF. The CDR3 DNA is TGTGCCAGCCTCCAGGGAGCTAGCACAGATACGCAGTATTTT.

This clonotype was observed a handful of times. The rearrangement joins TRBV6-1 to TRBJ1-2; perhaps TRBD1 as D (5 bases). The V end lost 0 bases, the J end lost 1 base, and 9 bases lay between the germline ends. Germline values: CDR1 MNHNS, CDR2 SASEGT. The CDR3 is 15 amino acids. CDR3 residues: CASSEAWGFNYGYTF. In nucleotides, the CDR3 is TGTGCCAGCAGTGAAGCGTGGGGGTTTAACTATGGCTACACCTTC.

This chain links TRBV4-1 with TRBJ2-5; D unclear. Trimming pared 6 bases from V and 3 bases from J, leaving 14 bases between. Germline V gene sequence: CDR1 MGHRA, CDR2 YSYEKL. The CDR3 has 14 residues. The CDR3: CASRRTWGEETQYF. CDR3 nucleotide sequence: TGCGCCAGCAGACGTACTTGGGGTGAAGAGACCCAGTACTTC.

This clonotype was observed a few times. The chain links TRBV4-2 to TRBJ1-5; D unclear. Trimming removed 4 bases from V and 2 bases from J, with 9 bases in between. The V gene's germline CDR1 is LGHNA and CDR2 YNFKEQ. The CDR3 sequence is 14 residues long. CDR3 residues: CASSPLGRNQPQHF. CDR3 nucleotides: TGTGCCAGCAGCCCGTTAGGGCGCAATCAGCCCCAGCATTTT.

This clonotype was found a few times. The chain employs TRBV7-8 and TRBJ1-6; D is ambiguous. Germline V gene sequence: CDR1 SGHVS, CDR2 FQNEAQ. The CDR3 is 16 amino acids. Trimming cost V 4 bases and J 10 bases, with 20 bases left between them. CDR3 in amino acids: CASSYSTGHRGSPLHF. The CDR3 coding sequence is TGTGCCAGCAGCTATAGTACCGGGCACCGAGGGTCACCCCTCCACTTT.

CDR3 DNA sequence: TGTGCCAGCAGCTTCTCCACGGACTCGAGGACTGAAGCTTTCTTT. This sequence encodes CASSFSTDSRTEAFF. The gene calls are TRBV7-2 and TRBJ1-1; no firm D call. The CDR3 runs to 15 residues. Germline lookup yields CDR1 SGHTA and CDR2 FQGNSA. Trimming shortened V by 3 bases and J by 5 bases, and 16 bases separated the two germline ends.

The rearrangement links TRBV20-1 to TRBJ2-3; unclear D gene. Trimming removed 3 bases from V and 4 bases from J, with 2 bases in between. CDR3 length equals 10 residues. Looked up from germline, CDR1 is DFQATT and CDR2 is SNEGSKA (reference sequence). The CDR3, as DNA: TGCAGTGCTAGCGCAGATACGCAGTATTTT. Translated, it gives CSASADTQYF.

This clonotype was counted at least ten times. J is TRBJ1-4 and V is TRBV5-1; D is undetermined. This CDR3 has 14 residues. Germline CDR1 is SGHRS and CDR2 is YFSETQ. V was clipped by 4 bases and J by 0 bases, with 7 bases between them. The CDR3 coding sequence is TGCGCCAGCAGCATGGGGACAACTAATGAAAAACTGTTTTTT. Amino acids: CASSMGTTNEKLFF. Drawing the rest from reference TRBV5-1 and TRBJ1-4, the complete variable domain is KAGVTQTPRYLIKTRGQQVTLSCSPISGHRSVSWYQQTPGQGLQFLFEYFSETQRNKGNFPGRFSGRQFSNSRSEMNVSTLELGDSALYLCASSMGTTNEKLFFGSGTQLSVL.

This clonotype was observed a few times. The chain couples TRBV20-1 to TRBJ2-6, with TRBD1 matching over 12 bases. This CDR3 contains 17 residues. V lost 3 bases and J lost 2; bases outside the gene matches: 5. Germline loops: CDR1 DFQATT, CDR2 SNEGSKA (reference sequence). CDR3 DNA sequence: TGCAGTGCTAGCGGGGGGACAGGGGGCGCTGGGGCCAACGTCCTGACTTTC. Translation: CSASGGTGGAGANVLTF.